Following are 9 T cell receptor beta chains from one sample sequenced in a study of CXCR3-negative and CXCR3-positive naive CD8 T cells. Through 5' RACE with UMI labels, the TRB cDNA libraries were prepared. No DNA is given; TCRdb re-called the 5' RACE reads and lists each CDR3 protein once. The sample holds 50,000 to 65,000 distinct CDR3 sequences. Sequencing was carried out using naive CXCR3- CD8+ T cells from blood. Subset of the sample: CD45RO-CCR7+CD27+CD95- naive CD8+ T cells lacking CXCR3 (TNR3-). These receptors were obtained from a human donor in good health. Some clones in this sample may be carry-over from other donors' samples.

This chain connects TRBV15 to TRBJ1-6; TCRdb designates TRBD1, a call that cannot be tested without DNA. CDR1 is LNHNV and CDR2 is YYDKDF in the germline V gene (reference sequence). This CDR3 has 14 amino acids. CDR3 loop: CATSAGWGNSPLHF. The whole variable domain, remainder taken from reference TRBV15 and TRBJ1-6, is DAMVIQNPRYQVTQFGKPVTLSCSQTLNHNVMYWYQQKSSQAPKLLFHYYDKDFNNEADTPDNFQSRRPNTSFCFLDIRSPGLGDTAMYLCATSAGWGNSPLHFGNGTRLTVT.

The chain uses TRBV7-2 and TRBJ1-1. CDR3 length: 14 residues. The germline V gene encodes CDR1 SGHTA and CDR2 FQGNSA. The CDR3 region is CASSIEPAALEAFF.

The chain couples TRBV5-6 to TRBJ2-5; TCRdb's D call of TRBD1 is untestable without DNA. Germline lookup yields CDR1 SGHDT and CDR2 YYEEEE. The length of the CDR3 is 12 residues. CDR3 amino acids: CASSTGLETQYF.

The rearrangement links TRBV14 to TRBJ1-2; TCRdb indicates TRBD1, and absent DNA this call remains unverified. The CDR3 extends over 15 amino acids. The germline gives CDR1 SGHDN, CDR2 FVKESK. This CDR3 is CASSRTRQDVYGYTF.

The chain combines TRBV6-1 with TRBJ2-1; the D gene TCRdb calls, TRBD1, cannot be checked with no DNA. CDR1 is MNHNS, CDR2 SASEGT, per germline. This CDR3 comprises 15 residues. The chain's CDR3 is CASRDGTAYTDEQFF.

The chain has TRBV9 and TRBJ2-1; without DNA, the TCRdb call of TRBD2 cannot be checked. Germline V lookup: CDR1 SGDLS, CDR2 YYNGEE. The CDR3 loop spans 16 amino acids. The CDR3: CASSMSGRASYNEQFF.

This chain connects TRBV4-1 to TRBJ2-5; TCRdb selects TRBD1, and the lack of DNA leaves this call unchecked. The CDR3 consists of 15 residues. Germline CDR1 reads MGHRA; CDR2 reads YSYEKL. The CDR3 loop reads CASSPPAGTQETQYF.

J is TRBJ2-1 and V is TRBV12-3 or TRBV12-4; TCRdb lists TRBD1, though no DNA is available to test this call. The CDR3 consists of 15 residues. The CDR3 sequence: CASSHTRDAYNEQFF.

The chain is built from TRBV6-4 and TRBJ1-2; TCRdb's D call, TRBD1, is unchecked because there is no DNA. Germline V gives CDR1 MRHNA, CDR2 SNTAGT. The CDR3 consists of 15 residues. This CDR3 is CASSEGTGEHYGYTF.